A selection of T cell receptor beta chains follows, all from one sample in a study of T cells after yellow fever vaccination. Using its own MiXCR run on the 5' RACE reads, TCRdb lists one record per CDR3 protein. The table has approximately 510,000 distinct CDR3 sequences, just over 20% seen once. The specimen comprised PBMCs, sampled 21 days after the first yellow fever vaccination. These receptors were taken from a man younger than 30 who received the YFV17D yellow fever vaccine. Each CDR3 is given with its conserved first and last residue. A D gene is named only where the DNA matches it firmly. The size of a clone is reported for some rows only, either as once, few or many, or as a class for expanded clones.

D gene	V gene	J gene	CDR3 length	clone size	CDR3 DNA	CDR3 protein
-	TRBV4-2	TRBJ2-4	16	-	TGTGCCAGCAGCCATGAATCCGGACACGACCAAAACATTCAGTACTTC	CASSHESGHDQNIQYF
-	TRBV6-1	TRBJ1-5	13	once	TGTGCCAGCGCCGGGACACCCGATCAGCCCCAGCATTTT	CASAGTPDQPQHF
TRBD2	TRBV20-1	TRBJ2-7	15	-	TGCAGTGCTAGACCGACTAGCGGGGGGCCCTACGAGCAGTACTTC	CSARPTSGGPYEQYF
-	TRBV20-1	TRBJ2-7	13	-	TGCAGTGCTAGAGATACCGGTGGATACGAGCAGTACTTC	CSARDTGGYEQYF
-	TRBV7-3	TRBJ2-3	14	few	TGTGCCAGCAGCTTCGGTAGGGACACAGATACGCAGTATTTT	CASSFGRDTDTQYF
-	TRBV18	TRBJ2-4	12	-	TGTGCCAGCTCACCAGGGAAAAACATTCAGTACTTC	CASSPGKNIQYF
-	TRBV7-9	TRBJ1-1	15	few	TGTGCCAGCAGCTTAGCCCGCTACAGGGAAACTGAAGCTTTCTTT	CASSLARYRETEAFF
-	TRBV4-1	TRBJ2-3	15	-	TGCGCCAGCAGCCATCTAGGGGGGAACACAGATACGCAGTATTTT	CASSHLGGNTDTQYF
-	TRBV6-1	TRBJ1-6	14	few	TGTGCCAGCAGCCAACAGGGATCTAATTCACCCCTCCACTTT	CASSQQGSNSPLHF
-	TRBV10-3	TRBJ1-1	13	few	TGTGCCATCAGTGAAGGGCAGGGGACTGAAGCTTTCTTT	CAISEGQGTEAFF
TRBD1	TRBV5-6	TRBJ2-5	15	-	TGTGCCAGCAGCTTGGAGGTGACAGGGCTAAAGACCCAGTACTTC	CASSLEVTGLKTQYF
-	TRBV11-1	TRBJ1-6	19	-	TGTGCCAGCAGCGCCGTCCCCGTATACCTCAGGGGATCGAATTCACCCCTCCACTTT	CASSAVPVYLRGSNSPLHF
TRBD1	TRBV20-1	TRBJ1-1	13	few	TGCAGTGCTAGGAGGGACAGAAACACTGAAGCTTTCTTT	CSARRDRNTEAFF
-	TRBV12-3/TRBV12-4	TRBJ2-1	11	many	TGTGCCAGCAGCCAATCTAATGAGCAGTTCTTC	CASSQSNEQFF
-	TRBV6-5	TRBJ1-1	15	-	TGTGCCAGCAGTTACGAACAGGTTGGGAACACTGAAGCTTTCTTT	CASSYEQVGNTEAFF
TRBD1	TRBV7-2	TRBJ1-1	14	few	TGTGCCAGCAGCCGGGAGGGGGCTCGCACTGAAGCTTTCTTT	CASSREGARTEAFF
-	TRBV30	TRBJ2-1	12	few	TGTGCCTGGAGTTGGTACGGCAATGAGCAGTTCTTC	CAWSWYGNEQFF
TRBD2	TRBV12-3/TRBV12-4	TRBJ2-7	13	-	TGTGCCAGCAGGATAGCGGGCTCCTACGAGCAGTACTTC	CASRIAGSYEQYF
-	TRBV6-5	TRBJ1-6	17	few	TGTGCCAGCAGTTACCAGGGCCGGAGCTCCTATAATTCACCCCTCCACTTT	CASSYQGRSSYNSPLHF
-	TRBV12-3/TRBV12-4	TRBJ1-5	13	-	TGTGCCAGCAGTTTCGATCGCAATCAGCCCCAGCATTTT	CASSFDRNQPQHF
-	TRBV7-2	TRBJ2-2	13	few	TGTGCCAGCAGCTGGGGGGTAGCCGGGGAGCTGTTTTTT	CASSWGVAGELFF
-	TRBV3-1	TRBJ2-7	13	-	TGTGCCAGCAGCCCCAAACCTTCCTACGAGCAGTACTTC	CASSPKPSYEQYF
-	TRBV7-2	TRBJ1-4	13	-	TGTGCCAGCAGCCCCCCGGGAGGGGAAAAACTGTTTTTT	CASSPPGGEKLFF
-	TRBV7-8	TRBJ2-5	15	few	TGTGCCAGCAGGTCTGCCGCTACCCGAGGGGAGACCCAGTACTTC	CASRSAATRGETQYF
TRBD1	TRBV5-1	TRBJ2-7	14	few	TGCGCCAGCAGCAAGGGACAGACAACCTACGAGCAGTACTTC	CASSKGQTTYEQYF
-	TRBV15	TRBJ2-3	15	-	TGTGCCACCAGTAATACTAGATACCCCGGTAATACGCAGTATTTT	CATSNTRYPGNTQYF
-	TRBV20-1	TRBJ1-2	12	few	TGCAGTGCCGACCGCGGGGGTCTTGGCTACACCTTC	CSADRGGLGYTF
-	TRBV27	TRBJ1-4	14	many	TGTGCCAGCAGTGACACAGTGATGAATGAAAAACTGTTTTTT	CASSDTVMNEKLFF
-	TRBV6-1	TRBJ2-1	16	many	TGTGCCAGCAGCCCCGGGAGCGCCCAGGGTAACAATGAGCAGTTCTTC	CASSPGSAQGNNEQFF
-	TRBV19	TRBJ2-2	13	-	TGTGCCAGTAAGGGCAGGGGACCCGGGGAGCTGTTTTTT	CASKGRGPGELFF
TRBD1	TRBV10-2	TRBJ2-5	15	few	TGCGCCAGCAGTGAGCGCGGGACAGGGGTAGAGACCCAGTACTTC	CASSERGTGVETQYF
-	TRBV10-2	TRBJ2-5	13	few	TGCGCCAGCAGTCGCCGACCAAAAGAGACCCAGTACTTC	CASSRRPKETQYF
-	TRBV9	TRBJ2-1	16	few	TGTGCCAGCAGCCTAAGCCGCGGGTTCTCCTACAATGAGCAGTTCTTC	CASSLSRGFSYNEQFF
TRBD1	TRBV12-3/TRBV12-4	TRBJ2-4	17	many	TGTGCCAGCAAGGCCCCCACAGGGGGTAACGCCAAAAACATTCAGTACTTC	CASKAPTGGNAKNIQYF
TRBD1	TRBV2	TRBJ2-3	16	few	TGTGCCAGCAGTGTCGGTCTACAGGGGGACACAGATACGCAGTATTTT	CASSVGLQGDTDTQYF
-	TRBV20-1	TRBJ2-3	13	few	TGCAGTGCTAGACAGGGTCACACAGATACGCAGTATTTT	CSARQGHTDTQYF
-	TRBV27	TRBJ1-5	15	-	TGTGCCAGCAGTTTCCTCGGACCGGGCAGGCAGCCCCAGCATTTT	CASSFLGPGRQPQHF
-	TRBV6-2/TRBV6-3	TRBJ2-7	13	few	TGTGCCAGCAGTAAGGGACCGACGTACGAGCAGTACTTC	CASSKGPTYEQYF
-	TRBV4-1	TRBJ2-1	12	-	TGCGCCAGCAGCCAAGATTTGAATGAGCAGTTCTTC	CASSQDLNEQFF
-	TRBV5-1	TRBJ1-2	13	-	TGCGCCAGCAGCGCCCAGTCCAACTATGGCTACACCTTC	CASSAQSNYGYTF
-	TRBV19	TRBJ2-3	14	few	TGTGCCAGTAGTATAGCTAGGACCACAGATACGCAGTATTTT	CASSIARTTDTQYF
-	TRBV6-5	TRBJ1-6	12	many	TGTGCCAGCAGGGAGGGAAATTCACCCCTCCACTTT	CASREGNSPLHF
-	TRBV20-1	TRBJ2-5	13	-	TGCAGTGCTAGAGCCCCGATCCAAGAGACCCAGTACTTC	CSARAPIQETQYF
-	TRBV27	TRBJ2-7	13	few	TGTGCCAGCAGCCTTAACGGGGGTTCCGAGCAGTACTTC	CASSLNGGSEQYF
TRBD2	TRBV9	TRBJ2-1	16	-	TGTGCCAGCAGCGTAGGAGATAGCGGGGGGGCAAATGAGCAGTTCTTC	CASSVGDSGGANEQFF
-	TRBV5-5	TRBJ2-4	14	few	TGTGCCAGCAGCTTGATGGGGGAGAGGAACATTCAGTACTTC	CASSLMGERNIQYF
TRBD2	TRBV5-1	TRBJ2-1	17	-	TGCGCCAGCAGCCACCGGAGGGCGGGGGAACCCTACAATGAGCAGTTCTTC	CASSHRRAGEPYNEQFF
-	TRBV30	TRBJ1-1	11	few	TGTGCCTGGAGGTCGGAGGGAGGAGCTTTCTTT	CAWRSEGGAFF
-	TRBV4-1	TRBJ1-5	15	-	TGCGCCAGCAGCCAGAGGGAAAGGAGCAATCAGCCCCAGCATTTT	CASSQRERSNQPQHF
-	TRBV5-1	TRBJ1-4	15	-	TGCGCCAGCAGCTCTCACGACGCAACTAATGAAAAACTGTTTTTT	CASSSHDATNEKLFF
-	TRBV5-1	TRBJ2-5	13	-	TGCGCCAGCAGTGAAGGGATCGGTGAGACCCAGTACTTC	CASSEGIGETQYF
-	TRBV6-1	TRBJ1-3	14	-	TGTGCCAGCAGTGTGACTCCCGTGGCAAACACCATATATTTT	CASSVTPVANTIYF
TRBD2	TRBV7-2	TRBJ2-2	14	-	TGTGCCAGCATGCGGGGGAGAAACACCGGGGAGCTGTTTTTT	CASMRGRNTGELFF
TRBD1	TRBV18	TRBJ2-7	15	-	TGTGCCAGATCAGGCACTACAGGGGCCTCCTACGAGCAGTACTTC	CARSGTTGASYEQYF